This T cell receptor beta chain was captured in a study of T cells in Graves' hyperthyroidism and ophthalmopathy. V was cut by 2 bases and J by 5 bases, with 15 bases left in between. The germline V gene has CDR1 SGHVS and CDR2 FQNEAQ. The CDR3 runs to 16 residues. Amplified regions were TCR beta CDR3 sequences from RNA transcripts. Initially, a first-round RT-PCR of the TCR CDR3 employed the HTBI primer set. TCRdb processed the multiplex PCR reads anew with MiXCR; each CDR3 protein has one entry. This table holds hundreds of thousands of distinct CDR3 sequences, around a quarter found once. This clonotype was found a few times. The antigen is unknown. Study-wide points: Most thyroid clonotypes that were expanded above 0.001 also turned up in blood. Ophthalmopathy was model-predicted a median about six months pre-onset.

The chain couples TRBV7-8 to TRBJ2-2, with D possibly being TRBD2 (6 bases). The sequence was collected from a woman between 25 and 40 years old with Graves' ophthalmopathy. Sequences were obtained from blood. CDR3 nucleotides: TGTGCCAGCAGCTTAATGCGGGACCTCCAAACCGGGGAGCTGTTTTTT. Protein: CASSLMRDLQTGELFF.